This T cell receptor (beta chain) was sequenced for a study of shared clonotypes between healthy human individuals. Several immunoSEQ 96-well plates shared each subset's DNA, each plate a replicate. Only in-frame clones appear in the TCRdb table, and some are missing; sequencing was by immunoSEQ multiplex PCR. The sample shows about 680,000 clones, 73% of them seen only once. Per germline, CDR1 SGHRS and CDR2 YFSETQ. The CDR3 has 14 residues. V was shortened by 3 bases and J by 2 bases, with 10 bases between the two germline ends. Whole-study results and caveats: Sequencing depth was a factor that was expected to affect clonotype sharing among donors. Naive subsets generally had larger estimated richness than memory subsets. Sharing across four donors was seen in 4% to 6.5% of naive CD4 clonotypes.

Points on this clone: The target antigen is unknown.

The source is a woman aged 25-40 years in good health. The rearrangement joins TRBV5-1 to TRBJ2-3, with D unclear. Source material: memory CD4+ T cells sorted from blood. Sample subset: CD45RA-negative fraction. The CDR3 loop is CASSSAPHTDTQYF. CDR3 bases: TGCGCCAGCAGCTCCGCACCCCACACAGATACGCAGTATTTT.